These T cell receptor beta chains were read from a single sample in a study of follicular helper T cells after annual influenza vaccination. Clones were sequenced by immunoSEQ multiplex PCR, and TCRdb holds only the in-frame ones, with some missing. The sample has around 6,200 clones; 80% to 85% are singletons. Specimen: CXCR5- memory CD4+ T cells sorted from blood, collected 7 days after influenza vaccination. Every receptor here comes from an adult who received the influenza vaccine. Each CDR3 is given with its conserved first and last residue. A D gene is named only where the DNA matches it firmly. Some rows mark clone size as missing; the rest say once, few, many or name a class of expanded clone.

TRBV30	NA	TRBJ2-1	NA	TGTGCCTGGAGTGAAAGGGGTCTGAGCTCCTACAATGAGCAGTTCTTC	CAWSERGLSSYNEQFF
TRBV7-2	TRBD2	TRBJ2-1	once	TGTGCCAGCAGCGCCGGGACTAGCGGGAGTTGGGAGTTCTTC	CASSAGTSGSWEFF
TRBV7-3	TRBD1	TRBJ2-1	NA	TGTGCCAGCAGCTTAACCCGGACAGGGGTGGATGAGCAGTTCTTC	CASSLTRTGVDEQFF
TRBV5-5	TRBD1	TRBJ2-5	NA	TGTGCCAGCAGCTTGGATATACAGGGGGCGCTCGGGACCCAGTACTTC	CASSLDIQGALGTQYF
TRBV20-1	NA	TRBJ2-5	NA	TGCAGTGCCTCTCTGGAGACCCAGTACTTC	CSASLETQYF
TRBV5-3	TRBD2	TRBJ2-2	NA	TGTGCCAGAAGCTCCAGCCAGAAACTCCCCCCTAGCGGGAGTTCGGGTACCGGGGAGCTGTTTTTT	CARSSSQKLPPSGSSGTGELFF
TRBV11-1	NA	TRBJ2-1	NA	TGTGCCAGCAGCTTGGAAGGTGGGTCCTACAATGAGCAGTTCTTC	CASSLEGGSYNEQFF
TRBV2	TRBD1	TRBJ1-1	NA	TGTGCCAGCACGGACAGGTTGAACACTGAAGCTTTCTTT	CASTDRLNTEAFF
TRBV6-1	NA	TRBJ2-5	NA	TGTGCCAGCAGCCGGACCGTCGACCAAGAGACCCAGTACTTC	CASSRTVDQETQYF
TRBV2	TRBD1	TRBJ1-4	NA	TGTGCCAGCAGTGAATCGGACAGGCGCGGTGAAAAACTGTTTTTT	CASSESDRRGEKLFF
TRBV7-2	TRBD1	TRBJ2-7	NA	TGTGCCAGCAGCTTGAACAGGGGCGGCGAGCAGTACTTC	CASSLNRGGEQYF
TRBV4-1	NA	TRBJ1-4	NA	TGCGCCAGCAGCCAAGTGGTGACGGGGAGGGAAAAACTGTTTTTT	CASSQVVTGREKLFF
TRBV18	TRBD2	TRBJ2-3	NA	TGTGCCAGCTCACCCCGAGAGGCAGCGGGAGGGCCAGATACGCAGTATTTT	CASSPREAAGGPDTQYF
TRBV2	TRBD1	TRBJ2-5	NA	TGTGCCAGCAGTGGGGACAGGGGCCGCCAAGAGACCCAGTACTTC	CASSGDRGRQETQYF
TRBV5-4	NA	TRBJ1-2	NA	TGTGCCAGCAGGACCGGGGGCCGCTATGGCTACACCTTC	CASRTGGRYGYTF
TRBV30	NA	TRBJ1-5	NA	TGTGCCTGGAGTGATAGGGGAGATCAGCCCCAGCATTTT	CAWSDRGDQPQHF
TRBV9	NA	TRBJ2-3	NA	TGTGCCAGCAGCGTATCCGGGGCAGATACGCAGTATTTT	CASSVSGADTQYF
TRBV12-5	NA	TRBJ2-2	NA	TGTGCTAGTGGTTTGATAGGCACCGGGGAGCTGTTTTTT	CASGLIGTGELFF
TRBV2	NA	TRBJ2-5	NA	TGTGCCAGCAGTTCAGGGGTGGAGGAGACCCAGTACTTC	CASSSGVEETQYF
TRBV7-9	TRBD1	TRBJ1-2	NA	TGTGCCAGCAGCTTAGGGGGACAGGGCCCGTGGGGCTATGGCTACACCTTC	CASSLGGQGPWGYGYTF
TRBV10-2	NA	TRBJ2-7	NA	TGCGCCAGCAGTCAGGTGACTTACGAGCAGTACTTC	CASSQVTYEQYF
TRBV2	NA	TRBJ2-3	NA	TGTGCCAGCAATCTACAGGGTAGCACAGATACGCAGTATTTT	CASNLQGSTDTQYF
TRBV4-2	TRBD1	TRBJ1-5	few	TGTGCCAGCAGCCCCGGGGACAGGGTAATAAATCAGCCCCAGCATTTT	CASSPGDRVINQPQHF